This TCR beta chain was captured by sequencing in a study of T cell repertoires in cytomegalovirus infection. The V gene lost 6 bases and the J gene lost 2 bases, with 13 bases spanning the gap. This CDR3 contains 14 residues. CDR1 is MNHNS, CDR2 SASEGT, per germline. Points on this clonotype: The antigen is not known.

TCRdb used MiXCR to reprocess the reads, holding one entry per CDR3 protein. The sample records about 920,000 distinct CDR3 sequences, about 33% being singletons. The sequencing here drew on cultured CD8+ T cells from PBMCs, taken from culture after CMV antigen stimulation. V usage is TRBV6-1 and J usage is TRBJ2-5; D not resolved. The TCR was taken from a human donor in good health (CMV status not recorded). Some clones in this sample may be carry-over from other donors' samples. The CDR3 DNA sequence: TGTGCCAGCAGCGGCCTTGAGAGGCAAGAGACCCAGTACTTC. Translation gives CASSGLERQETQYF.